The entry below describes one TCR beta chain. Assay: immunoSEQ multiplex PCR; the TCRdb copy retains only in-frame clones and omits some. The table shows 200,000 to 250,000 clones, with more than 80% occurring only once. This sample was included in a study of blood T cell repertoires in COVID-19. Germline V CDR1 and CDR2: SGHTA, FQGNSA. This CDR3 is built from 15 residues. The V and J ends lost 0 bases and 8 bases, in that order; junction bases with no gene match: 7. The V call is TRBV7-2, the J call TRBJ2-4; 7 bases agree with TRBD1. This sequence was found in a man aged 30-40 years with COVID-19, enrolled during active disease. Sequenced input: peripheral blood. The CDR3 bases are TGTGCCAGCAGCTTAGCCCGCAGGGGGTGGGACATTCAGTACTTC. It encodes CASSLARRGWDIQYF.